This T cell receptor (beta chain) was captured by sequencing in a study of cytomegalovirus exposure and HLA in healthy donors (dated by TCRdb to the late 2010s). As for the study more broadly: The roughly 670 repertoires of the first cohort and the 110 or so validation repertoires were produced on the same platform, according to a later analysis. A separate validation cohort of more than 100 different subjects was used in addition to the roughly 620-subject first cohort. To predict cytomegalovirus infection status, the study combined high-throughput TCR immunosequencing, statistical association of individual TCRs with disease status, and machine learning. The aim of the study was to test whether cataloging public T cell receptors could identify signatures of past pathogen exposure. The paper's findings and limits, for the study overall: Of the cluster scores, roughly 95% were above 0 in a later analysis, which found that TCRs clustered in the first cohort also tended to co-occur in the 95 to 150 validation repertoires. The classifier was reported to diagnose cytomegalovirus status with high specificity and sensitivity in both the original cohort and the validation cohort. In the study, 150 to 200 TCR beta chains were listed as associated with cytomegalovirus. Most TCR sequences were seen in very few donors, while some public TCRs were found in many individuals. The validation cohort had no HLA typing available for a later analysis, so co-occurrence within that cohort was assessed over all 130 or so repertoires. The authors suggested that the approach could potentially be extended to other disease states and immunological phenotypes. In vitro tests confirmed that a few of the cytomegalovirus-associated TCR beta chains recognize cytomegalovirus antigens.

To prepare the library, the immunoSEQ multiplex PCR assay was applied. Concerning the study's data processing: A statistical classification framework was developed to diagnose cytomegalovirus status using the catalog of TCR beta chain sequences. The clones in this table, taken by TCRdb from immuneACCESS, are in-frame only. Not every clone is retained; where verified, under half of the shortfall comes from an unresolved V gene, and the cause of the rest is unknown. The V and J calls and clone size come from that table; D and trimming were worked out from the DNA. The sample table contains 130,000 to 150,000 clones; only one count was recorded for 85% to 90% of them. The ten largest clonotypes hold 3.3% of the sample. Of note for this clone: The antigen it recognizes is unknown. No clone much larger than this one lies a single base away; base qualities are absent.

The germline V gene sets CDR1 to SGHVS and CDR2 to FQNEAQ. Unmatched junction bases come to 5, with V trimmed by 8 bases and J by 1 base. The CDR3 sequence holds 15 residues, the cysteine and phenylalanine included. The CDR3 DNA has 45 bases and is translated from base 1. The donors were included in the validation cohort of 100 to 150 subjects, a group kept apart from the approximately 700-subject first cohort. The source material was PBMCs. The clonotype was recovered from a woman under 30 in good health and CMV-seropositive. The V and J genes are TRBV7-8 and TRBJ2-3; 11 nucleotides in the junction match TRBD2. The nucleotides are TGTGCCAGCGGAATGACTAGCGGGGGCACAGATACGCAGTATTTT. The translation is CASGMTSGGTDTQYF.